The present T cell receptor beta chain was sequenced within a study of shared clonotypes between healthy human individuals. CD45RO-negative CD8 cells positively selected for CCR7 made up the naive population, which excluded terminally differentiated effector memory CD45RA+ cells. Trimming removed 0 bases at V and 2 bases at J, with 11 bases between. Germline assignment: CDR1 SGHTA and CDR2 FQGNSA. This CDR3 comprises 16 residues. The method was immunoSEQ multiplex PCR; TCRdb's version includes in-frame clones alone and lacks a portion of them. Of around 620,000 clones in the sample, 85% to 95% were seen once.

The source is a young woman in good health. Sequencing was done on a sample of naive CD8+ T cells sorted from blood. The V call is TRBV7-2, the J call TRBJ1-5, with D hard to call. CDR3 DNA sequence: TGTGCCAGCAGCTTAGCAAGGCAGATGGGCAATCAGCCCCAGCATTTT. It yields the protein CASSLARQMGNQPQHF.